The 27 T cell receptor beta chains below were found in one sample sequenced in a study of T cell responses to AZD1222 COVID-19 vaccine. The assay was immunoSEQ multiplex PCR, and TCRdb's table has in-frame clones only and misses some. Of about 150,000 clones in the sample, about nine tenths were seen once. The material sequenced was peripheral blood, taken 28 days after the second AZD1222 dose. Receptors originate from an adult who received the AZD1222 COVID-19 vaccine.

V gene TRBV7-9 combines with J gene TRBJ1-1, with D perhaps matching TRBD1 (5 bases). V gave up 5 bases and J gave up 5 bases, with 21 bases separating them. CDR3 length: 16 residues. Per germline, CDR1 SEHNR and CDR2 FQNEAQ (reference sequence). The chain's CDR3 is CASSPAATAGKTEAFF. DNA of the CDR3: TGTGCCAGCAGCCCCGCGGCGACGGCAGGGAAAACTGAAGCTTTCTTT.

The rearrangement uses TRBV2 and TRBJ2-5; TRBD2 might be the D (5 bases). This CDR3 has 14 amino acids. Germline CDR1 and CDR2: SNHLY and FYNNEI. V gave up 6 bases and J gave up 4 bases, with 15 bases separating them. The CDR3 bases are TGTGCCAGCAGAACGAACGGGGTAGGAGAGACCCAGTACTTC. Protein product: CASRTNGVGETQYF. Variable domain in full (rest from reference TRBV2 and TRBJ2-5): EPEVTQTPSHQVTQMGQEVILRCVPISNHLYFYWYRQILGQKVEFLVSFYNNEISEKSEIFDDQFSVERPDGSNFTLKIRSTKLEDSAMYFCASRTNGVGETQYFGPGTRLLVL.

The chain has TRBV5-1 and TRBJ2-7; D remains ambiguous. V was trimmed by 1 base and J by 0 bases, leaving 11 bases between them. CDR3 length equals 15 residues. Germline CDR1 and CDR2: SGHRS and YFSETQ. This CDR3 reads CASSLLQQSSYEQYF. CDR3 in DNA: TGCGCCAGCAGCTTGTTACAGCAGAGCTCCTACGAGCAGTACTTC.

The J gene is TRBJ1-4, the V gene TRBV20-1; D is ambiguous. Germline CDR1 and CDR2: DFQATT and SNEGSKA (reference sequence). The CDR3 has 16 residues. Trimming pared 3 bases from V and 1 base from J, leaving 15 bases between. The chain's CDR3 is CSASVGFMGTNEKLFF. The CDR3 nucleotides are TGCAGTGCTAGTGTGGGGTTTATGGGAACTAATGAAAAACTGTTTTTT.

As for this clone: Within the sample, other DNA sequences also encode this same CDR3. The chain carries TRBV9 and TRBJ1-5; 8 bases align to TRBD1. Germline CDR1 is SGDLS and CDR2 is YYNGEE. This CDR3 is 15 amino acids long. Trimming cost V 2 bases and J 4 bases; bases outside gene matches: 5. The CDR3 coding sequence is TGTGCCAGCAGCGTCGGACAGGGTGGTAATCAGCCCCAGCATTTT. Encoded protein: CASSVGQGGNQPQHF.

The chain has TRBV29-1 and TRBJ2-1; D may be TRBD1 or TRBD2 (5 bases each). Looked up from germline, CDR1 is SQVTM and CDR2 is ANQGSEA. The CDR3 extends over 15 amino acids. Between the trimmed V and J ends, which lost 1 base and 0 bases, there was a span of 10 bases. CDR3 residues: CSVEGGESSYNEQFF. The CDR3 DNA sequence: TGCAGCGTTGAAGGAGGGGAAAGCTCCTACAATGAGCAGTTCTTC.

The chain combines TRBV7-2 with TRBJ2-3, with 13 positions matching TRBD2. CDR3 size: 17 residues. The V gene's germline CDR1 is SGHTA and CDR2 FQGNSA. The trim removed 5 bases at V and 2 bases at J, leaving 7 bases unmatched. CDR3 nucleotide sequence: TGTGCCAGCAGCGGCCGACTAGCGGGGGGTGACACAGATACGCAGTATTTT. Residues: CASSGRLAGGDTDTQYF.

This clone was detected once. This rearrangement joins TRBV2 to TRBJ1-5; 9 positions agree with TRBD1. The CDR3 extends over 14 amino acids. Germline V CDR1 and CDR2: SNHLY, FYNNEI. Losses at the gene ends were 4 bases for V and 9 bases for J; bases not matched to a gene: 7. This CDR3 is CASSVGQGIPPQHF. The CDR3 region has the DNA TGTGCCAGCAGTGTGGGACAGGGAATTCCGCCCCAGCATTTT.

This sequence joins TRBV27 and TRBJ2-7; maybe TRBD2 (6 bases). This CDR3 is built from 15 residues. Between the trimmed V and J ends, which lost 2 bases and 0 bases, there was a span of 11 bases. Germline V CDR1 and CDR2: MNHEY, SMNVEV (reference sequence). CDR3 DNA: TGTGCCAGCAGTTTAAAGGCTAGCGCCTCCTACGAGCAGTACTTC. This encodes CASSLKASASYEQYF.

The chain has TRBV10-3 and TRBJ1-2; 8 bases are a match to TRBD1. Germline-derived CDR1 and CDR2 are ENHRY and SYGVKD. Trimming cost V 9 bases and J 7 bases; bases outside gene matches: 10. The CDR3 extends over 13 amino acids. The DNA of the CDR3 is TGTGCCATGGGGGACGAGACAGGGGCTGGCTACACCTTC. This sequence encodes CAMGDETGAGYTF.

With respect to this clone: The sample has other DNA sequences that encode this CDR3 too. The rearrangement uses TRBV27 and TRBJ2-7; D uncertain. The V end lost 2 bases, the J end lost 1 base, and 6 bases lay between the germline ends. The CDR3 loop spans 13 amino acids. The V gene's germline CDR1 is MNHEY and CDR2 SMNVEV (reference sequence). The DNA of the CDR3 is TGTGCCAGCAGTTTAGTGGGTTCCTACGAGCAGTACTTC. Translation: CASSLVGSYEQYF.

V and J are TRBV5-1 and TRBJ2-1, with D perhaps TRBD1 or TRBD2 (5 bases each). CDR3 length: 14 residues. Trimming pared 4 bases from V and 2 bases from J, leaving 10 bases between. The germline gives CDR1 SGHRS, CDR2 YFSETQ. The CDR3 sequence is CASSPGTTYNEQFF. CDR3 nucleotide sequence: TGCGCCAGCAGCCCCGGGACCACCTACAATGAGCAGTTCTTC.

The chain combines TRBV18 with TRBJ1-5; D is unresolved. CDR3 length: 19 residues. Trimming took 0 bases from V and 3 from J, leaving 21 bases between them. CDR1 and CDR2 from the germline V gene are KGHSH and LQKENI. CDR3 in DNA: TGTGCCAGCTCACCACCAAACGGGCTCGGTGGGATAAACAATCAGCCCCAGCATTTT. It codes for CASSPPNGLGGINNQPQHF.

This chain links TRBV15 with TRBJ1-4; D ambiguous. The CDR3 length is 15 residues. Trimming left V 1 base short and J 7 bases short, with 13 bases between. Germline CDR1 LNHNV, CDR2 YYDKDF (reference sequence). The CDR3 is CATSRVLGTSEKLFF. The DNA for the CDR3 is TGTGCCACCAGCAGAGTGTTGGGAACGTCTGAAAAACTGTTTTTT. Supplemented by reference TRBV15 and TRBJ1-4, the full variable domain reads DAMVIQNPRYQVTQFGKPVTLSCSQTLNHNVMYWYQQKSSQAPKLLFHYYDKDFNNEADTPDNFQSRRPNTSFCFLDIRSPGLGDTAMYLCATSRVLGTSEKLFFGSGTQLSVL.

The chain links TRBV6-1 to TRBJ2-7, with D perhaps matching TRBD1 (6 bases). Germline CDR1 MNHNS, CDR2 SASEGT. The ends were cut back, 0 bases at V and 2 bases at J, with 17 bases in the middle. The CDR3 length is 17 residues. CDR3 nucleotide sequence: TGTGCCAGCAGTGAAGCATTTAACAGGGTAGCGACCTACGAGCAGTACTTC. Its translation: CASSEAFNRVATYEQYF.

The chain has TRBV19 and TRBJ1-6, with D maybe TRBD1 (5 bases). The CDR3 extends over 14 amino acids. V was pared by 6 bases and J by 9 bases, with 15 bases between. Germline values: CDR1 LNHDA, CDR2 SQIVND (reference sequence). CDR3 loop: CASRTGALFSPLHF. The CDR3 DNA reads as TGTGCCAGTAGGACCGGGGCCCTATTTTCACCCCTCCACTTT.

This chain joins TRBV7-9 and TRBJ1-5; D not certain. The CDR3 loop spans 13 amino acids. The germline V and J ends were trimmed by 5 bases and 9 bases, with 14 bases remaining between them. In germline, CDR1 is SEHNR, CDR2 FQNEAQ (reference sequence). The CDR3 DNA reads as TGTGCCAGCAGCATGAATGAGGCCCGGCCCCAGCATTTT. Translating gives CASSMNEARPQHF.

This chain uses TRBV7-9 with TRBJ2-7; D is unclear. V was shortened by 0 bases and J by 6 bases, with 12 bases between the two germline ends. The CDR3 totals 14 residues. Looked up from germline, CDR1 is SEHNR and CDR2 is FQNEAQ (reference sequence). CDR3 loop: CASSLAAVSAEQYF. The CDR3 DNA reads TGTGCCAGCAGCTTAGCAGCCGTGAGTGCCGAGCAGTACTTC.

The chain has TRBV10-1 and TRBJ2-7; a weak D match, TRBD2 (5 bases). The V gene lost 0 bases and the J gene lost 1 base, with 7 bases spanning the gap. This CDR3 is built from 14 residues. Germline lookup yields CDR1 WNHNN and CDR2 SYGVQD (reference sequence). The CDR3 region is CASSESRDSYEQYF. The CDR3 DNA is TGCGCCAGCAGTGAGTCTCGGGATTCCTACGAGCAGTACTTC.

CDR3 nucleotide sequence: TGTGCCAGCAGCACCAGACAGGGGGTTGAAGCTTTCTTT. This translates into CASSTRQGVEAFF. The chain carries TRBV7-2 and TRBJ1-1; TRBD1 agrees at 9 bases. The CDR3 sequence is 13 residues long. V trimming: 5 bases; J trimming: 7 bases; junction bases outside the gene matches: 5. Germline values: CDR1 SGHTA, CDR2 FQGNSA.

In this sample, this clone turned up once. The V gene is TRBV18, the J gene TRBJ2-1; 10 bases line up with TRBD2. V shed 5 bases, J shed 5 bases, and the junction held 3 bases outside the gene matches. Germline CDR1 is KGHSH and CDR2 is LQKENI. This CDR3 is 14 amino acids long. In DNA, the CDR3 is TGTGCCAGCTCAAGAGCGGGGGGGCACAATGAGCAGTTCTTC. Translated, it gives CASSRAGGHNEQFF.

The CDR3 DNA follows: TGTGCCAGCAGCTCAACCAGGGGTACTGAAGCTTTCTTT. This encodes CASSSTRGTEAFF. This chain links TRBV7-6 with TRBJ1-1; D is possibly TRBD1 (6 bases). The CDR3 covers 13 residues. V was pared by 4 bases and J by 5 bases, with 11 bases between. Germline V gene lookup returns CDR1 SGHVS and CDR2 FNYEAQ.

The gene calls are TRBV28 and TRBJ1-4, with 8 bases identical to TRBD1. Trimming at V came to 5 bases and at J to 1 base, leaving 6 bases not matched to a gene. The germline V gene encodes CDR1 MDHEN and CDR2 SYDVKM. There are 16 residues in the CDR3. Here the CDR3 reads CASSARGQGTNEKLFF. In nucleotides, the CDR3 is TGTGCCAGCAGTGCCAGGGGGCAGGGAACTAATGAAAAACTGTTTTTT.

CDR3 DNA: TGTGCCAGCAGCTCCGGGGGGGCCAGGGATAATTCACCCCTCCACTTT. Its protein is CASSSGGARDNSPLHF. The chain combines TRBV7-8 with TRBJ1-6; weak D call: TRBD1 (6 bases). CDR1 and CDR2 from the germline V gene are SGHVS and FQNEAQ. There are 16 residues in the CDR3. V lost 4 bases and J lost 5, with 15 bases in between.

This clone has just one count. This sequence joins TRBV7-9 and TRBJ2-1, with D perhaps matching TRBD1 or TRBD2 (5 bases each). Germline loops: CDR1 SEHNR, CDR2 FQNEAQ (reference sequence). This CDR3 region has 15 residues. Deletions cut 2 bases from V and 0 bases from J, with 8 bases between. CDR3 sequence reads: CASSLTGGSYNEQFF. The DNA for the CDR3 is TGTGCCAGCAGCTTAACTGGGGGCTCCTACAATGAGCAGTTCTTC.

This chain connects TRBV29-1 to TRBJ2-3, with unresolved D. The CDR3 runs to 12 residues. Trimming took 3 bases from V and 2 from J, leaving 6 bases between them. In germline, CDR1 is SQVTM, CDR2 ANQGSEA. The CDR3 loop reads CSVEGLTDTQYF. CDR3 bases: TGCAGCGTTGAGGGCCTCACAGATACGCAGTATTTT.

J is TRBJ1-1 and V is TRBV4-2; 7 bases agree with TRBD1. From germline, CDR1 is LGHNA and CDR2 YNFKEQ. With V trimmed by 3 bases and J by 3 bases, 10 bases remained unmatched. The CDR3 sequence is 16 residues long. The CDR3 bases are TGTGCCAGCAGCCAGAAAGGGCCGGGACAGCACACTGAAGCTTTCTTT. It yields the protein CASSQKGPGQHTEAFF.